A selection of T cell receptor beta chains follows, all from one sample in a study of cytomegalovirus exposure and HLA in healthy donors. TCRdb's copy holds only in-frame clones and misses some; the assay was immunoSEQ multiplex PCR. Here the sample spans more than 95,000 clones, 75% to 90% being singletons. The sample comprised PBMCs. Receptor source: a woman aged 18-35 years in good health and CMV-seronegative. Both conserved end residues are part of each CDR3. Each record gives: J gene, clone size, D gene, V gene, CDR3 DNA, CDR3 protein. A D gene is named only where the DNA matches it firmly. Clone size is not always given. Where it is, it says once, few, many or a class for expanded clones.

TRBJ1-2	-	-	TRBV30	TGTGCCTGGAGTGAGCAGGGTCTTGGCTACACCTTC	CAWSEQGLGYTF
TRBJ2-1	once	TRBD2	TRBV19	TGTGCCAGTAGTATAGTCTTCGTTAGCGGGGGGGCCAATGAGCAGTTCTTC	CASSIVFVSGGANEQFF
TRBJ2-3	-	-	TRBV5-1	TGCGCCAGCAGCCCGTCCTCTCCTAGAACAGATACGCAGTATTTT	CASSPSSPRTDTQYF
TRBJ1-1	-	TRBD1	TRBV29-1	TGCAGCGTCGTGGACAGGTCTGGCACTGAAGCTTTCTTT	CSVVDRSGTEAFF
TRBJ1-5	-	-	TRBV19	TGTGCCAGTAGTATGGTGGGACTCGACAATCAGCCCCAGCATTTT	CASSMVGLDNQPQHF
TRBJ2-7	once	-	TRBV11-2	TGTGCCAGCAGGGATGGACAGATTTACTACGAGCAGTACTTC	CASRDGQIYYEQYF
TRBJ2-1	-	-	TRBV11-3	TGTGCCAGCAGCCCCGGACTATCGGCGGCCAATGAGCAGTTCTTC	CASSPGLSAANEQFF
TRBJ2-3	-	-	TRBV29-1	TGCAGCGCCCTTGCGAGCGTCCCCGAGGATACGCAGTATTTT	CSALASVPEDTQYF
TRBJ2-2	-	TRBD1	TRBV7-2	TGTGCCAGCAGACCCCAGGGGGGAACAGGGGGGAAAATCACCGGGGAGCTGTTTTTT	CASRPQGGTGGKITGELFF
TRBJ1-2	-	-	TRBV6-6	TGTGCCAGCAGTTACCCGATGGACGGGATCTATGGCTACACCTTC	CASSYPMDGIYGYTF
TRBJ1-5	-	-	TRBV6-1	TGTGCCAGCAGTGAAGAAACTGGCAATCAGCCCCAGCATTTT	CASSEETGNQPQHF
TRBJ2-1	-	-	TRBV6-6	TGTGCCAGCAGTTCCCAACTTAACAATGAGCAGTTCTTC	CASSSQLNNEQFF
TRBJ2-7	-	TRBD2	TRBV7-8	TGTGCCAGCAGCTTAGGTCTAGCGGGGGCCTACGAGCAGTACTTC	CASSLGLAGAYEQYF
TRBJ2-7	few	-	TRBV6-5	TGTGCCAGCAGTGCGGGATACGAGCAGTACTTC	CASSAGYEQYF
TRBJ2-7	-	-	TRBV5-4	TGTGCCAGCAGCTTAGACAAGAACTACGAGCAGTACTTC	CASSLDKNYEQYF
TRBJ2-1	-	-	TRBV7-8	TGTGCCAGCAGCATAACCGGGTCCTACAATGAGCAGTTCTTC	CASSITGSYNEQFF
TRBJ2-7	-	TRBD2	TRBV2	TGTGCCAGCACCACCCTAGGACTAGCGGGAGGAGGGCGCGAGCAGTACTTC	CASTTLGLAGGGREQYF
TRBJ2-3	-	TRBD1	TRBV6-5	TGTGCCAGCAGAAACAGGGGTGAGAGCACAGATACGCAGTATTTT	CASRNRGESTDTQYF
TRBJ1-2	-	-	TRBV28	TGTGCCAGCCGTTCGTCGAACTATGGCTACACCTTC	CASRSSNYGYTF
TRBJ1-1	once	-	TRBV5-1	TGCGCCAGCAGCTTGACAGGAGAAAACACTGAAGCTTTCTTT	CASSLTGENTEAFF